This passage covers 11 T cell receptor beta chains from one sample sequenced in a study of OX40 agonist ivuxolimab in advanced cancers. Sequencing used immunoSEQ multiplex PCR; TCRdb keeps in-frame clones, though not all of them. The sample consists of over 65,000 clones, around 90% of them appearing once. Sample: CD4+ or CD8+ T cells sorted from blood, taken in a trial of the OX40 agonist ivuxolimab. These receptor sequences come from an adult with an advanced solid tumor such as melanoma, head and neck, liver or kidney cancer.

The chain is built from TRBV4-2 and TRBJ2-5; D may correspond to TRBD1 or TRBD2 (5 bases each). CDR1 LGHNA and CDR2 YNFKEQ come from the germline V gene. Trimming left V 4 bases short and J 4 bases short, with 13 bases between. CDR3 length: 14 amino acids. The chain's CDR3 is CASSPLSRGETQYF. DNA of the CDR3: TGTGCCAGCAGCCCTTTATCGAGGGGAGAGACCCAGTACTTC.

CDR3: CASSPLTGTPNTEAFF. The CDR3 coding sequence is TGTGCCAGCAGCCCTTTAACAGGGACACCAAACACTGAAGCTTTCTTT. The chain couples TRBV7-8 to TRBJ1-1; D possibly corresponds to TRBD1 (6 bases). The CDR3 is made up of 16 amino acids. Trimming removed 5 bases from V and 2 bases from J, with 18 bases in between. Germline assignment: CDR1 SGHVS and CDR2 FQNEAQ. The full variable domain, its missing parts supplied by reference TRBV7-8 and TRBJ1-1, is GAGVSQSPRYKVAKRGQDVALRCDPISGHVSLFWYQQALGQGPEFLTYFQNEAQLDKSGLPSDRFFAERPEGSVSTLKIQRTQQEDSAVYLCASSPLTGTPNTEAFFGQGTRLTVV.

The chain combines TRBV19 with TRBJ2-1, with D maybe TRBD1 (6 bases). The CDR3 is made up of 14 amino acids. Germline V CDR1 and CDR2: LNHDA, SQIVND (reference sequence). V gave up 2 bases and J gave up 5 bases, with 10 bases separating them. The CDR3 here is CASSIPGQNNEQFF. CDR3 bases: TGTGCCAGTAGTATACCAGGACAGAACAATGAGCAGTTCTTC. Based on the CDR3 plus reference TRBV19 and TRBJ2-1, the full variable domain is DGGITQSPKYLFRKEGQNVTLSCEQNLNHDAMYWYRQDPGQGLRLIYYSQIVNDFQKGDIAEGYSVSREKKESFPLTVTSAQKNPTAFYLCASSIPGQNNEQFFGPGTRLTVL.

The chain uses TRBV19 and TRBJ2-1; 10 positions agree with TRBD2. CDR1 and CDR2 from the germline V gene are LNHDA and SQIVND (reference sequence). V lost 3 bases to trimming and J lost 4 bases; unmatched junction nucleotides: 3. The CDR3 is 15 amino acids. For the CDR3, the DNA is TGTGCCAGTAGTATTGGTAGCGGGGGGTACAATGAGCAGTTCTTC. As protein: CASSIGSGGYNEQFF.

The genes are TRBV7-9 and TRBJ2-2; D gene ambiguous. V was pared by 0 bases and J by 1 base, with 3 bases between. The CDR3 has 14 amino acids. Germline lookup yields CDR1 SEHNR and CDR2 FQNEAQ (reference sequence). The CDR3 region is CASSLARNTGELFF. CDR3 sequence (DNA): TGTGCCAGCAGCTTAGCGCGGAACACCGGGGAGCTGTTTTTT.

The chain couples TRBV9 to TRBJ1-2; D not certain. Germline V gives CDR1 SGDLS, CDR2 YYNGEE. The CDR3 is made up of 12 amino acids. Trimming left V 3 bases short and J 6 bases short, with 9 bases between. The CDR3, as DNA: TGTGCCAGCAGCGACATCGTTAATGGCTACACCTTC. It yields the protein CASSDIVNGYTF.

The chain carries TRBV19 and TRBJ2-1, with D perhaps assigned TRBD1 or TRBD2 (5 bases each). V gave up 3 bases and J gave up 4 bases, with 13 bases separating them. The CDR3 consists of 15 residues. CDR1 is LNHDA, CDR2 SQIVND, per germline (reference sequence). In nucleotides, the CDR3 is TGTGCCAGTAGTATCTTCGGGACGGGTTACAATGAGCAGTTCTTC. It codes for CASSIFGTGYNEQFF.

The chain uses TRBV27 and TRBJ2-1; 8 bases fit TRBD2. V shed 4 bases, J shed 6 bases, and the junction held 8 bases outside the gene matches. Germline CDR1 reads MNHEY; CDR2 reads SMNVEV (reference sequence). CDR3 length: 15 residues. The CDR3 nucleotides are TGTGCCAGCAGTTCAGGGACTAGGCCGGCCAATGAGCAGTTCTTC. This translates into CASSSGTRPANEQFF.

This clone was found once. This chain joins TRBV7-9 and TRBJ1-4; the match to TRBD1 covers 7 bases. The CDR3 has 14 residues. V lost 5 bases and J lost 6; bases outside the gene matches: 6. Germline V CDR1 and CDR2: SEHNR, FQNEAQ (reference sequence). The CDR3 DNA follows: TGTGCCAGCAGCCCTACAGGGGTCGATGAAAAACTGTTTTTT. It translates to CASSPTGVDEKLFF.

V gene TRBV2 combines with J gene TRBJ2-7; possible D gene TRBD1, 7 bases. This CDR3 region has 16 residues. V was cut by 3 bases and J by 4 bases, with 19 bases left in between. Germline V gene data show CDR1 as SNHLY and CDR2 as FYNNEI. The CDR3 DNA sequence: TGTGCCAGCAGTGAGAGGGGGGCGACAGGGACGTACGAGCAGTACTTC. Translation: CASSERGATGTYEQYF.

This clone was found once. This chain connects TRBV7-9 to TRBJ1-1; the match to TRBD1 covers 7 bases. V lost 5 bases and J lost 0; bases outside the gene matches: 9. The CDR3 has 16 residues. The germline V gene encodes CDR1 SEHNR and CDR2 FQNEAQ (reference sequence). DNA for the CDR3: TGTGCCAGCAGCCCAAGAGAGACAGGGATGAACACTGAAGCTTTCTTT. As protein: CASSPRETGMNTEAFF.